This entry describes one T cell receptor beta chain. Its antigen remains unknown. Germline CDR1 is SGHRS and CDR2 is YFSETQ. After removal of 0 bases from V and 3 bases from J, the junction contained 8 bases not matched to a gene. CDR3 size: 16 residues. Produced via immunoSEQ multiplex PCR; TCRdb's table is partial and in-frame only. The sample lists about 120,000 clones, just over 90% occurring once. The data were obtained in a study of OX40 agonist ivuxolimab in advanced cancers. Study at large: The study gave patients intravenous ivuxolimab at 0.01 to 10 mg/kg every 2 weeks. Study conclusions and caveats: In the 0.1 to 3.0 mg/kg range, CD4+ and CD8+ blood T cells had expanded clonally by week 6.

Patients were ruled out by autoimmune disease history or systemic immunosuppression. Sequencing was performed on CD4+ or CD8+ T cells sorted from blood, taken in a trial of the OX40 agonist ivuxolimab. This receptor was identified in an adult with an advanced solid tumor such as melanoma, head and neck, liver or kidney cancer. The chain uses TRBV5-1 and TRBJ2-7; 8 bases map to TRBD1. This CDR3 is CASSLAAQGAGYEQYF. The CDR3 nucleotides read TGCGCCAGCAGCTTGGCGGCCCAGGGGGCGGGCTACGAGCAGTACTTC.